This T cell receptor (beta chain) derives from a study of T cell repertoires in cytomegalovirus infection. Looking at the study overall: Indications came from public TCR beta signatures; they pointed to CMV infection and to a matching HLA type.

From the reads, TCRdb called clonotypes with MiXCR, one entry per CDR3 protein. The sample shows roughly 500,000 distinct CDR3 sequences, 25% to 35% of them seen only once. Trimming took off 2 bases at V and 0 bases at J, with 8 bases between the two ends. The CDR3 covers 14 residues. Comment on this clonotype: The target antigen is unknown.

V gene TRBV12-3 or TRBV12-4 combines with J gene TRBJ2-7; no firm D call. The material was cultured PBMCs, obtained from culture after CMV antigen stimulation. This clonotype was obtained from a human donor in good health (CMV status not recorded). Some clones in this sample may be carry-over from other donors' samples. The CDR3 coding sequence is TGTGCCAGCAGTTTATTCGAGAGCTCCTACGAGCAGTACTTC. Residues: CASSLFESSYEQYF.